This TCR beta chain was found in a study of cytomegalovirus exposure and HLA in healthy donors. General study points: Whilst most TCR sequences proved rare, a subset of public TCRs occurred across many donors. As was reported, the HLA-A and HLA-B alleles of most subjects were accurately predicted from TCR beta sequences. In a later analysis, a missense DCLRE1C variant was linked to TCR beta V- and J-gene trimming.

It was with 60 Vbeta and 13 Jbeta primers that the PCR ran. TCRdb's copy holds only in-frame clones and misses some; the assay was immunoSEQ multiplex PCR. The sample holds approximately 190,000 clones. In the case of this clone: What it binds is unknown.

The germline V gene has CDR1 MGHRA and CDR2 YSYEKL. Trimming left V 4 bases short and J 5 bases short, with 23 bases between. CDR3 size: 17 residues. Sequencing was carried out using PBMCs. The source is a boy younger than 18 in good health and CMV-seronegative. This sequence joins TRBV4-1 and TRBJ1-1; D is perhaps TRBD1 (6 bases). CDR3 bases: TGCGCCAGCAGCCCCCCCCGGGGGGGCGTATTGAGTACTGAAGCTTTCTTT. Translation: CASSPPRGGVLSTEAFF.